This T cell receptor (beta chain) is drawn from a study of blood T cell repertoires in COVID-19. Study overall: Sites across the United States, Italy and Spain contributed samples from acute and convalescent COVID-19. T cells, B-cell-depleted T cells, or PBMCs supplied cDNA or gDNA.

V shed 2 bases, J shed 5 bases, and the junction held 14 bases outside the gene matches. From germline, CDR1 is SGHTA and CDR2 FQGNSA. This CDR3 is 19 amino acids long. TCRdb's copy holds only in-frame clones and misses some; the assay was immunoSEQ multiplex PCR. The sample carries about 130,000 clones, more than 60% recorded once. V is TRBV7-2 and J is TRBJ1-4, with 10 bases identical to TRBD1. This receptor was identified in a woman between 65 and 79 years old with acute or convalescent COVID-19. What was sequenced was peripheral blood. CDR3 sequence reads: CASSLSGGQGESRNEKLFF. The DNA of the CDR3 is TGTGCCAGCAGCTTATCAGGAGGACAGGGGGAGTCTAGGAATGAAAAACTGTTTTTT.